This TCR beta chain was recovered during a study of PD-1 blockade in classical Hodgkin lymphoma. Study results and limitations: It was CD4+ TCR diversity, not CD8+, that rose significantly by C4D1. Prior to therapy, complete responders displayed diversity much like that of newly diagnosed patients. Newly diagnosed patients were reported to exhibit reduced baseline TCR diversity relative to healthy donors.

As concerns this clone: Its antigen is undetermined.

Some clones are missing from TCRdb's copy, which holds only in-frame ones; the method was immunoSEQ multiplex PCR. The table shows tens of thousands of clones, with roughly 90% occurring only once. V lost 0 bases and J lost 4, with 12 bases in between. CDR1 and CDR2 from the germline V gene are GTSNPN and SVGIG (reference sequence). This CDR3 is built from 15 residues. As for time point: cycle 4 day 1 (C4D1), after five to seven weeks of nivolumab. Each and every patient relapsed after autologous stem cell transplantation, and patients got differing brentuximab vedotin exposure. The source of this sequence is a human donor with classical Hodgkin lymphoma. The sequencing here drew on peripheral blood mononuclear cells (PBMCs), taken before the fourth cycle of nivolumab. The chain links TRBV30 to TRBJ1-4; no reliable D call. The CDR3, as DNA: TGTGCCTGGAGTGTCGCCGTTTCCCTTAATGAAAAACTGTTTTTT. Translation gives CAWSVAVSLNEKLFF.